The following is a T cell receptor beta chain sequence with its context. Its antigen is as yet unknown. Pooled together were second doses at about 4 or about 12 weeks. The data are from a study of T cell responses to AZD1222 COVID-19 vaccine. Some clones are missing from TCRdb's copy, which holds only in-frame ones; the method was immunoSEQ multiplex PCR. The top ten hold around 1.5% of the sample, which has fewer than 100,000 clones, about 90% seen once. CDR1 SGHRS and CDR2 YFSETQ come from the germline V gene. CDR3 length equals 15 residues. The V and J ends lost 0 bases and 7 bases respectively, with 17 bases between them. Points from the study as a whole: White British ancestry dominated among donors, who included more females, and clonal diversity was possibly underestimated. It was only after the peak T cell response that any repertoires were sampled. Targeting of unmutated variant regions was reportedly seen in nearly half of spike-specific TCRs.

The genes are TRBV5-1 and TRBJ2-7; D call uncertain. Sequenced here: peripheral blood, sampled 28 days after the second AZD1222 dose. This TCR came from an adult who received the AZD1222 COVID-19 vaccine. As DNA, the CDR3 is TGCGCCAGCAGCTTGGTAACGCAGCCGACGGGTGAGCAGTACTTC. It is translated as CASSLVTQPTGEQYF. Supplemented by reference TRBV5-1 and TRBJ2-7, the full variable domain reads KAGVTQTPRYLIKTRGQQVTLSCSPISGHRSVSWYQQTPGQGLQFLFEYFSETQRNKGNFPGRFSGRQFSNSRSEMNVSTLELGDSALYLCASSLVTQPTGEQYFGPGTRLTVT.